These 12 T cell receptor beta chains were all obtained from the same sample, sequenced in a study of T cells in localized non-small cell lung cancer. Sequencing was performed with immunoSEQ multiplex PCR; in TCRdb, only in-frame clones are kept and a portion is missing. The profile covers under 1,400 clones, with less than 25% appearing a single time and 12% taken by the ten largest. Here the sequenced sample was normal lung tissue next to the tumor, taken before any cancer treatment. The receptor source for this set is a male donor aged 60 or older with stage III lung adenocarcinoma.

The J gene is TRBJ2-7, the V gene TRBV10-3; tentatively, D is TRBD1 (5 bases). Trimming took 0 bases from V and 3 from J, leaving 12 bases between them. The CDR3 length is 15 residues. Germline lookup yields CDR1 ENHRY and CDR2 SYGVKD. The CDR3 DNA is TGTGCCATCAGTGAGTCAGGGGCAGCAGTCTACGAGCAGTACTTC. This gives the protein CAISESGAAVYEQYF.

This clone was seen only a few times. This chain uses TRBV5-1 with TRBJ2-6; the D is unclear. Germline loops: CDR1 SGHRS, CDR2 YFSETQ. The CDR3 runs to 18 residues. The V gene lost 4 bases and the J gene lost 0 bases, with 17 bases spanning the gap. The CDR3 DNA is TGCGCCAGCAGCCCGAGTTCCAGTCCTGTCTCTGGGGCCAACGTCCTGACTTTC. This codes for CASSPSSSPVSGANVLTF. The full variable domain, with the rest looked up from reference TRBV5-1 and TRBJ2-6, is KAGVTQTPRYLIKTRGQQVTLSCSPISGHRSVSWYQQTPGQGLQFLFEYFSETQRNKGNFPGRFSGRQFSNSRSEMNVSTLELGDSALYLCASSPSSSPVSGANVLTFGAGSRLTVL.

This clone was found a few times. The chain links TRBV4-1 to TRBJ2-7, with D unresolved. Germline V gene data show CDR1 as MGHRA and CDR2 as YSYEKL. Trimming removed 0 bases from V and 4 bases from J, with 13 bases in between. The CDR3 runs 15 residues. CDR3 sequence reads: CASSQDPLDGYEQYF. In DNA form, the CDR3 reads TGCGCCAGCAGCCAAGATCCCCTGGACGGATACGAGCAGTACTTC.

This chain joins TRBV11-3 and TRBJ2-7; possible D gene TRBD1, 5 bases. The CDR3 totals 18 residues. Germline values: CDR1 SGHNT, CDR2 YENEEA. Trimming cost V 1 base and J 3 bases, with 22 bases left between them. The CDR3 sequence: CASSLGVGNRYQHYEQYF. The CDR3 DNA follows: TGTGCCAGCAGCTTAGGAGTGGGAAACAGGTACCAGCACTACGAGCAGTACTTC.

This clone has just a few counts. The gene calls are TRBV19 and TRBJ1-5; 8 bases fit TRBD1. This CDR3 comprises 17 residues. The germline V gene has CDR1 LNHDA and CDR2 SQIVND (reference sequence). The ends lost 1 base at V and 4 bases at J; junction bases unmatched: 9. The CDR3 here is CASSIGLSGGGNQPQHF. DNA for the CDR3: TGTGCCAGTAGTATAGGCTTATCAGGGGGCGGAAATCAGCCCCAGCATTTT.

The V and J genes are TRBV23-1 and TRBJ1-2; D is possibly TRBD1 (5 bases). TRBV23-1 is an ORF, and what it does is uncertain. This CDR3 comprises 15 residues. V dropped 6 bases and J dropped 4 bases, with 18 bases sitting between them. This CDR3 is CASSQVQGALYGYTF. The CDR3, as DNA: TGCGCCAGCAGCCAAGTCCAAGGGGCCCTCTATGGCTACACCTTC.

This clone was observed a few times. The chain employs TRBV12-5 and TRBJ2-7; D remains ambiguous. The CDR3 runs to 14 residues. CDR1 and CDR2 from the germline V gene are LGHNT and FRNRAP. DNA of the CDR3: TGTGCCAGCGCCCCTGCGGCTGTTCTCTACGAGCAGTACTTC. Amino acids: CASAPAAVLYEQYF.

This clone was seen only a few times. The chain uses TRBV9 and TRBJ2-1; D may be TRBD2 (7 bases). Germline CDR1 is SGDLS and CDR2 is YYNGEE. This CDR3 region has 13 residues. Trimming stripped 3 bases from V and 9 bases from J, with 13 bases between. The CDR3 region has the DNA TGTGCCAGCAGCGCGGGGGGCGTGGTTGAGCAGTTCTTC. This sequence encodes CASSAGGVVEQFF.

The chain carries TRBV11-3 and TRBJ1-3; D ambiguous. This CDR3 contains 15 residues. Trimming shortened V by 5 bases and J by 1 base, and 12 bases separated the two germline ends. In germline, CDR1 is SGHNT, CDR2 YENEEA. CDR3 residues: CASSGPDTSGNTIYF. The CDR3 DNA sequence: TGTGCCAGCAGCGGGCCGGATACATCTGGAAACACCATATATTTT.

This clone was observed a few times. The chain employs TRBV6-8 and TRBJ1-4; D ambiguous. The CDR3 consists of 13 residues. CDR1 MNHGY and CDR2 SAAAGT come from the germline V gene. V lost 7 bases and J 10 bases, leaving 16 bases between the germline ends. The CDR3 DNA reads TGTGCCAGCACCTCGGAGGGAGATGGAAAACTGTTTTTT. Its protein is CASTSEGDGKLFF.

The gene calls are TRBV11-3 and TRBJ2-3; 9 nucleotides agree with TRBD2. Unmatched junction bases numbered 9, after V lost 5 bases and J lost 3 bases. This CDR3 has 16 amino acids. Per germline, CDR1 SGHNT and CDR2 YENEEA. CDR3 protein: CASSHAAGGLTDTQYF. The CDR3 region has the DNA TGTGCCAGCAGCCATGCAGCGGGGGGCCTAACAGATACGCAGTATTTT.

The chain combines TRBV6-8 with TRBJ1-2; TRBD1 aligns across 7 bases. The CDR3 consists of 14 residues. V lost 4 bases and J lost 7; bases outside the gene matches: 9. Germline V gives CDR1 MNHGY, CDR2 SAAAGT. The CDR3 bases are TGTGCCAGCAGTTCCAATACAGGGGTAATTGGCTACACCTTC. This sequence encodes CASSSNTGVIGYTF.